Listed below are T cell receptor beta chains from one sample, sequenced in a study of CD8+CD57+ T cells in acquired aplastic anemia. A single record per CDR3 protein comes from TCRdb applying MiXCR to the reads. This sample carries 150,000 or so distinct CDR3 sequences, around 48% of them seen once, and the ten largest clones take more than 0.85%. The sequenced sample consisted of sorted CD4+, CD8+, or CD8+CD57+ T cells (not recorded which) from PBMCs. The receptors come from a human donor with aplastic anemia. Both conserved end residues are trimmed from each CDR3. The size field is filled for only some rows; it gives once, few, many or a size class.

clone_size j_call v_call cdr3_aa
few TRBJ1-1 TRBV7-2 ASSPPGGVLGAF
few TRBJ1-1 TRBV18 ASSPGFQEATEAF
- TRBJ2-1 TRBV10-2 ASSALSLYNEQF
- TRBJ2-5 TRBV11-2 ASSQGTSGGVTGETQY
- TRBJ2-7 TRBV20-1 SARGLVAGEQY
- TRBJ1-2 TRBV15 ATSSFTGGAHYGYT
many TRBJ2-3 TRBV12-3/TRBV12-4 ASHWGGLGGTDTQY
- TRBJ2-2 TRBV24-1 ATSDKPGNTGELF
many TRBJ1-4 TRBV20-1 SAGGQGSTNEKLF
- TRBJ2-1 TRBV11-1 ASSLAGAGQYNEQF
many TRBJ1-2 TRBV11-2 ASSLPYTLGYT
- TRBJ2-2 TRBV10-1 ASRDGTGNTGELF
- TRBJ2-1 TRBV6-2/TRBV6-3 ASSSGTLGHEQF
- TRBJ1-1 TRBV24-1 AIPGQGAGDTEAF
many TRBJ1-5 TRBV12-3/TRBV12-4 ASRQGASQPQH
many TRBJ2-5 TRBV20-1 STLHSGTKETQY
- TRBJ2-7 TRBV27 ASSLFLGRSYEQY
many TRBJ1-1 TRBV20-1 SARDNFGVRSPEAF
- TRBJ2-1 TRBV11-2 ASSLDGGGIYNEQF
many TRBJ2-7 TRBV7-2 ASSAWASYEQY
- TRBJ2-3 TRBV10-2 ASSLHRRELDTQY
many TRBJ1-3 TRBV11-1 ASRRTGAGDSGNTIY
once TRBJ2-3 TRBV12-3/TRBV12-4 ASSFPGLTDTQY
- TRBJ2-6 TRBV19 ASSEGAAGANVLT
once TRBJ2-5 TRBV24-1 ATSESGTVETQY
many TRBJ2-3 TRBV10-3 AISGRTSGDTDTQY
- TRBJ2-7 TRBV7-2 ASSVTGGPYEQY
once TRBJ2-1 TRBV5-4 ASRYDRNNEQF
- TRBJ1-2 TRBV10-3 AISETVDGYT
- TRBJ2-7 TRBV7-2 ASRRLAGGEQY
- TRBJ2-7 TRBV7-3 ASSSSGEDYEQY
- TRBJ2-7 TRBV7-6 ASSPRLGQGKSPYEQY
- TRBJ2-7 TRBV15 ATSREGGGASLEQY
- TRBJ2-5 TRBV7-2 ASSSPGQGAFETQY
many TRBJ1-3 TRBV2 ASSPSRNTIY
- TRBJ1-5 TRBV6-1 ASVPGTGVSNQPQH
- TRBJ1-1 TRBV7-2 ASSRDRVVGTEAF
many TRBJ2-2 TRBV24-1 ATSDVVRGSGELF
many TRBJ1-2 TRBV6-1 ASSREGYGYT
- TRBJ2-2 TRBV7-3 ASSSQGGGTGELF
- TRBJ1-1 TRBV20-1 SARDRQYTEAF
- TRBJ2-2 TRBV24-1 ATSDWTGDTRELF
many TRBJ1-2 TRBV11-2 ASSLAYGVHDYT
many TRBJ1-5 TRBV2 ASSEGRQPQH